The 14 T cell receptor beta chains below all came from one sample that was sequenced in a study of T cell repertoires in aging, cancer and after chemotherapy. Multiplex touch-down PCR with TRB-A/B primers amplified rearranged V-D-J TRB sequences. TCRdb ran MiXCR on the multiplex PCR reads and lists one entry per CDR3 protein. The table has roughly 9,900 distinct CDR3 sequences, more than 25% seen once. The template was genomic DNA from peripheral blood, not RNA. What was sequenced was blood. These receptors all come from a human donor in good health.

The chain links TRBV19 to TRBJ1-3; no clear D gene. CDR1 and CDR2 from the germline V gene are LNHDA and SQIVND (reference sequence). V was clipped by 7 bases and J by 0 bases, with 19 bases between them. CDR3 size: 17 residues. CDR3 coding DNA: TGTGCCAGTAAGAGTTCTGCGGTCCGTTACTCTGGAAACACCATATATTTT. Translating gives CASKSSAVRYSGNTIYF.

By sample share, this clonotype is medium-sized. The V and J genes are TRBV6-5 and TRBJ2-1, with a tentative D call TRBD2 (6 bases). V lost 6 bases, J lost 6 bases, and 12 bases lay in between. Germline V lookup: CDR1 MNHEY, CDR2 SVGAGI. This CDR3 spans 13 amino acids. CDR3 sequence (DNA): TGTGCCAGCAGCTTGACGGGGGTCAATGAGCAGTTCTTC. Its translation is CASSLTGVNEQFF.

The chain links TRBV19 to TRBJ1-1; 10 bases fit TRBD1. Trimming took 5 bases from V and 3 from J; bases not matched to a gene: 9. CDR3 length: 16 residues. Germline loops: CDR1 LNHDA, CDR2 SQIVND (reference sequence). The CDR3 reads CASSANDRGHDTEAFF. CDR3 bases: TGTGCCAGTAGTGCCAACGACAGGGGGCATGACACTGAAGCTTTCTTT.

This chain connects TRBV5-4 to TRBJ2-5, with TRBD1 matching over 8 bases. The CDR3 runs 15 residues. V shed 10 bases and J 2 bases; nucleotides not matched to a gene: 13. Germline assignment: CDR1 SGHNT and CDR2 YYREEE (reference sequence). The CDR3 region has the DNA TGTGCCGGAACAACAGGGGGTGTGGGTCAAGAGACCCAGTACTTC. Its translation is CAGTTGGVGQETQYF.

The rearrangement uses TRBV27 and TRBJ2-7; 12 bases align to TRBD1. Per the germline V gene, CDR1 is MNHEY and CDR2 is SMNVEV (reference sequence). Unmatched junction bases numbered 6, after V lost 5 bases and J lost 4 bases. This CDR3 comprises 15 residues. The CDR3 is CASSARGQGAYEQYF. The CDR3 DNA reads TGTGCCAGCAGTGCCCGGGGACAGGGGGCGTACGAGCAGTACTTC.

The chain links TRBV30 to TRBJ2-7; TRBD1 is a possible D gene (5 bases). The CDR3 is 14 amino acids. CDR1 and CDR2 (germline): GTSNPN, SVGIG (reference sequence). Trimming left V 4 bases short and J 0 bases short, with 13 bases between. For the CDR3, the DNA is TGTGCCTGGAAGTGGGGCTATGGCTCCTACGAGCAGTACTTC. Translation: CAWKWGYGSYEQYF. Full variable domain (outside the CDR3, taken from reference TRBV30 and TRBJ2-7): SQTIHQWPATLVQPVGSPLSLECTVEGTSNPNLYWYRQAAGRGLQLLFYSVGIGQISSEVPQNLSASRPQDRQFILSSKKLLLSDSGFYLCAWKWGYGSYEQYFGPGTRLTVT.

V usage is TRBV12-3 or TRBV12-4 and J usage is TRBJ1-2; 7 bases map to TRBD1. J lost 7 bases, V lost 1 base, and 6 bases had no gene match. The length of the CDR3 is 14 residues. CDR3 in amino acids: CASSLVQGVAGYTF. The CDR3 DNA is TGTGCCAGCAGTTTAGTGCAGGGGGTGGCTGGCTACACCTTC.

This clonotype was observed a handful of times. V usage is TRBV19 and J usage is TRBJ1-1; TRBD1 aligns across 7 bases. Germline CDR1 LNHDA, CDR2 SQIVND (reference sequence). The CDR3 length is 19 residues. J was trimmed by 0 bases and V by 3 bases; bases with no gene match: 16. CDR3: CASSMRWDSPSIMNTEAFF. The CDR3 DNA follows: TGTGCCAGTAGTATGAGGTGGGACAGCCCATCCATCATGAACACTGAAGCTTTCTTT. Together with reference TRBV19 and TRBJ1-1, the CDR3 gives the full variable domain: DGGITQSPKYLFRKEGQNVTLSCEQNLNHDAMYWYRQDPGQGLRLIYYSQIVNDFQKGDIAEGYSVSREKKESFPLTVTSAQKNPTAFYLCASSMRWDSPSIMNTEAFFGQGTRLTVV.

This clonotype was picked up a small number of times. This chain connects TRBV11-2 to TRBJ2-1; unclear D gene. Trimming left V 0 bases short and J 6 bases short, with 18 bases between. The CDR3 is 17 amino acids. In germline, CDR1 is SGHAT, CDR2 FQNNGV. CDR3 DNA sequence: TGTGCCAGCAGCTTAGAGGGTGGCAGGAAGGCCGTCAATGAGCAGTTCTTC. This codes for CASSLEGGRKAVNEQFF.

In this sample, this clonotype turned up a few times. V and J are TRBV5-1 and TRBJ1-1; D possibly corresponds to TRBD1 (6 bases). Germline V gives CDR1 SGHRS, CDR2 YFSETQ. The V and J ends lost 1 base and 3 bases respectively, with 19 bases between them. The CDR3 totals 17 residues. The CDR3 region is CASSLMGLTSGDTEAFF. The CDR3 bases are TGCGCCAGCAGCTTGATGGGACTTACGTCAGGGGACACTGAAGCTTTCTTT.

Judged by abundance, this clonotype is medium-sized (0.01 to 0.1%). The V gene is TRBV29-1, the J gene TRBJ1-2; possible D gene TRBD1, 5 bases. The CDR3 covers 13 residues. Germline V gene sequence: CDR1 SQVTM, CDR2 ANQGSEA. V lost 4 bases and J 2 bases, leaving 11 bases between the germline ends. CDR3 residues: CSVAAGANYGYTF. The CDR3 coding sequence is TGCAGCGTTGCCGCCGGGGCGAACTATGGCTACACCTTC.

In DNA, the CDR3 is TGTGCCAGCAGTGTACGGACAGGGGAGGCCTATGGCTACACCTTC. It codes for CASSVRTGEAYGYTF. V and J are TRBV6-1 and TRBJ1-2; 9 bases are a match to TRBD1. Germline loops: CDR1 MNHNS, CDR2 SASEGT. The V segment lost 4 bases and the J segment 4 bases; nucleotides outside the gene matches: 7. The CDR3 runs to 15 residues.

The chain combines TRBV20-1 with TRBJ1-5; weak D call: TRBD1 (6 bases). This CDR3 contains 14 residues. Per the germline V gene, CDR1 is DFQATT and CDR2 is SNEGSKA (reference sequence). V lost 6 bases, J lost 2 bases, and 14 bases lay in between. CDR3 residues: CSAVPGAGNQPQHF. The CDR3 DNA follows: TGCAGTGCGGTTCCGGGGGCGGGCAATCAGCCCCAGCATTTT.

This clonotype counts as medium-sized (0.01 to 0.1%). In DNA, the CDR3 is TGTGCCAGCAGTCGACAGGACAGGGTGGGTGAGCAGTTCTTC. This translates into CASSRQDRVGEQFF. The rearrangement joins TRBV6-5 to TRBJ2-1; 8 bases line up with TRBD1. This CDR3 comprises 14 residues. Trimming cost V 5 bases and J 9 bases; bases outside gene matches: 9. Germline CDR1 reads MNHEY; CDR2 reads SVGAGI.